This T cell receptor beta chain was profiled in a study of PD-L1 blockade in urothelial cancer. Regarding time point: pretreatment peripheral blood. Germline V lookup: CDR1 SEHNR, CDR2 FQNEAQ (reference sequence). V trimming: 0 bases; J trimming: 5 bases; junction bases outside the gene matches: 5. This CDR3 has 15 amino acids. Assay: immunoSEQ multiplex PCR; the TCRdb copy retains only in-frame clones and omits some. The sample has approximately 71,000 clones, 84% seen once. V gene TRBV7-9 combines with J gene TRBJ2-5; 8 positions agree with TRBD2. This receptor was identified in a woman in her 70s with urothelial cancer. The input for sequencing was PBMCs, taken around atezolizumab (anti-PD-L1) treatment. The CDR3 reads CASSLARGGLETQYF. CDR3 nucleotide sequence: TGTGCCAGCAGCTTAGCACGGGGGGGTTTGGAGACCCAGTACTTC.